One sample yielded the 24 T cell receptor beta chains listed below, sequenced in a study of blood T cell repertoires in COVID-19. The table came from immunoSEQ multiplex PCR; TCRdb's copy has only in-frame clones and leaves some out. This table holds approximately 73,000 clones, around 84% found once. The sample was peripheral blood. The receptor set was obtained from a woman in her 70s with acute or convalescent COVID-19.

The chain carries TRBV2 and TRBJ2-3; the match to TRBD1 covers 7 bases. The germline V gene has CDR1 SNHLY and CDR2 FYNNEI. CDR3 length equals 15 residues. V gave up 5 bases and J gave up 0 bases; unmatched junction bases: 5. CDR3 DNA sequence: TGTGCCAGCAGTCGACAGGGAAAGAGCACAGATACGCAGTATTTT. This codes for CASSRQGKSTDTQYF.

V and J are TRBV30 and TRBJ1-1; TRBD1 aligns across 9 bases. This CDR3 is 15 amino acids long. Germline V lookup: CDR1 GTSNPN, CDR2 SVGIG (reference sequence). V was pared by 2 bases and J by 0 bases, with 4 bases of the junction left unmatched. In nucleotides, the CDR3 is TGTGCCTGGAGTTCCGGGACAGGGATGAACACTGAAGCTTTCTTT. Translating it yields CAWSSGTGMNTEAFF.

V and J are TRBV28 and TRBJ2-5; D unresolved. CDR1 is MDHEN and CDR2 is SYDVKM in the germline V gene. The length of the CDR3 is 15 residues. The V and J ends lost 3 bases and 0 bases respectively, with 11 bases between them. The CDR3: CASSLGRMYQETQYF. In nucleotides, the CDR3 is TGTGCCAGCAGTTTGGGCCGAATGTACCAAGAGACCCAGTACTTC.

The chain is built from TRBV12-3 or TRBV12-4 and TRBJ1-3; D gene uncertain. The CDR3 runs 12 residues. The V end was cut by 10 bases, the J end by 3 bases, with 10 bases between. The CDR3 spells CAMKHSGNTIYF. CDR3 DNA: TGTGCCATGAAACACAGTGGAAACACCATATATTTT.

The gene calls are TRBV5-1 and TRBJ2-3; 7 bases agree with TRBD1. Losses at the gene ends were 4 bases for V and 8 bases for J; bases not matched to a gene: 10. The germline gives CDR1 SGHRS, CDR2 YFSETQ. The CDR3 has 14 residues. CDR3 DNA sequence: TGCGCCAGCAGCGGGGGACAGTCCATAGGTACGCAGTATTTT. This translates into CASSGGQSIGTQYF.

This clone is a singleton in its sample. V is TRBV5-4 and J is TRBJ2-2; 7 bases fit TRBD2. Looked up from germline, CDR1 is SGHNT and CDR2 is YYREEE (reference sequence). CDR3 size: 14 residues. Germline trimming cut 0 bases from V and 4 bases from J; bases unmatched to any gene: 0. CDR3 region: CASSLVAGTGELFF. DNA of the CDR3: TGTGCCAGCAGCTTGGTAGCGGGCACCGGGGAGCTGTTTTTT.

This CDR3 reads CATSRDASSYEQYF. CDR3 DNA sequence: TGTGCCACCAGCAGAGATGCGAGCTCCTACGAGCAGTACTTC. This chain uses TRBV15 with TRBJ2-7; D unresolved. The CDR3 loop spans 14 amino acids. V lost 0 bases, J lost 0 bases, and 6 bases lay in between. Germline V CDR1 and CDR2: LNHNV, YYDKDF (reference sequence).

A single count supports this clone. The genes are TRBV30 and TRBJ1-4; a weak D match, TRBD1 (5 bases). The CDR3 covers 16 residues. CDR1 and CDR2 from the germline V gene are GTSNPN and SVGIG (reference sequence). Trimming shortened V by 0 bases and J by 11 bases, and 22 bases separated the two germline ends. This chain's CDR3 is CAWSVPRGGELEKLFF. The CDR3 DNA is TGTGCCTGGAGTGTACCCCGGGGGGGAGAATTGGAGAAACTGTTTTTT.

This sequence joins TRBV5-8 and TRBJ1-2, with 9 nucleotides matching TRBD1. The ends lost 5 bases at V and 4 bases at J; junction bases unmatched: 15. This CDR3 contains 17 residues. Germline CDR1 is SGHTS and CDR2 is YDEGEE. CDR3 loop: CASSSSPGTGRFYGYTF. CDR3 DNA sequence: TGTGCCAGCAGTTCGTCCCCCGGGACAGGGCGTTTCTATGGCTACACCTTC.

This clone was seen a single time. This rearrangement joins TRBV29-1 to TRBJ1-2, with D possibly TRBD1 on 5 matching bases. CDR3 size: 16 residues. The V and J ends lost 6 bases and 0 bases respectively, with 20 bases between them. Germline V CDR1 and CDR2: SQVTM, ANQGSEA. CDR3 sequence reads: CSVPRALQAANYGYTF. The CDR3 nucleotides are TGCAGCGTCCCCAGGGCGCTCCAGGCCGCTAACTATGGCTACACCTTC.

This clone was seen more than once but under ten times. The gene calls are TRBV6-2 or TRBV6-3 and TRBJ2-5; D is unresolved. From germline, CDR1 is MNHEY and CDR2 SVGEGT. The CDR3 sequence is 14 residues long. V was clipped by 5 bases and J by 3 bases, with 13 bases between them. CDR3 sequence: CASSPGQLEETQYF. Written as DNA, the CDR3 is TGTGCCAGCAGTCCAGGTCAGCTCGAAGAGACCCAGTACTTC.

The chain uses TRBV4-1 and TRBJ1-5; tentative D call: TRBD1 (5 bases). Germline V gene sequence: CDR1 MGHRA, CDR2 YSYEKL. This CDR3 is 16 amino acids long. Trimming took 1 base from V and 6 from J, leaving 16 bases between them. The chain's CDR3 is CASSQVNLVGGQPQHF. The DNA for the CDR3 is TGCGCCAGCAGCCAAGTAAACCTCGTGGGGGGTCAGCCCCAGCATTTT.

V usage is TRBV5-5 and J usage is TRBJ1-2; D uncertain. The V gene's germline CDR1 is SGHKS and CDR2 YYEKEE (reference sequence). The CDR3 has 16 amino acids. V lost 4 bases and J lost 8, with 24 bases in between. The CDR3 DNA reads as TGTGCCAGCAGCCGTACAAACGGGGAGGTGGCAGGCGGCTACACCTTC. Protein: CASSRTNGEVAGGYTF.

V is TRBV3-1 (or the pseudogene TRBV3-2) and J is TRBJ2-5; weak D call: TRBD1 (6 bases). The CDR3 extends over 14 amino acids. V gave up 4 bases and J gave up 1 base, with 10 bases separating them. Per germline, CDR1 LGHDT and CDR2 YNNKEL (reference sequence). CDR3 sequence (DNA): TGTGCCAGCAGCCGAAGACAGGCCCAAGAGACCCAGTACTTC. Translation: CASSRRQAQETQYF.

The rearrangement links TRBV19 to TRBJ2-5; D might be TRBD1 (6 bases). The CDR3 covers 14 residues. With 3 bases removed from V and 0 bases from J, the gap between germline ends came to 8 bases. Germline V lookup: CDR1 LNHDA, CDR2 SQIVND (reference sequence). Here the CDR3 reads CASSMYRDQETQYF. As DNA, the CDR3 is TGTGCCAGTAGTATGTACAGGGACCAAGAGACCCAGTACTTC.

This clone was observed at least ten times. The chain links TRBV19 to TRBJ2-2; 7 nucleotides line up with TRBD1. Trimming cost V 7 bases and J 3 bases; bases outside gene matches: 8. Germline V gene data show CDR1 as LNHDA and CDR2 as SQIVND (reference sequence). The length of the CDR3 is 15 residues. The CDR3 bases are TGTGCCAGTAAGGGGGCAGGGGCCTACACCGGGGAGCTGTTTTTT. Its protein is CASKGAGAYTGELFF.

This clone came up a few times. CDR3 sequence: CASSSRQGEGEKLFF. The CDR3 DNA reads as TGTGCCAGCAGCTCGCGACAGGGGGAAGGAGAAAAACTGTTTTTT. The chain couples TRBV7-2 to TRBJ1-4; 9 bases align to TRBD1. Germline CDR1 reads SGHTA; CDR2 reads FQGNSA. V shed 4 bases and J 8 bases; nucleotides not matched to a gene: 8. CDR3 length: 15 residues.

The rearrangement uses TRBV5-1 and TRBJ1-4; 8 nucleotides agree with TRBD1. Per the germline V gene, CDR1 is SGHRS and CDR2 is YFSETQ. The CDR3 is 16 amino acids. The trim removed 4 bases at V and 7 bases at J, leaving 12 bases unmatched. The CDR3 DNA reads TGCGCCAGCAGCACGGACCCTGACAGGGGAGGTGAAAAACTGTTTTTT. Amino acids: CASSTDPDRGGEKLFF.

DNA for the CDR3: TGTGCCAGCAGCTTATTCCAGACAGGGGGCTTTCCTGGGGCCAACGTCCTGACTTTC. The encoded protein is CASSLFQTGGFPGANVLTF. The J gene is TRBJ2-6, the V gene TRBV5-4; TRBD1 matches at 10 bases. Looked up from germline, CDR1 is SGHNT and CDR2 is YYREEE (reference sequence). V gave up 2 bases and J gave up 2 bases; unmatched junction bases: 10. The CDR3 contains 19 residues.

The chain employs TRBV7-9 and TRBJ2-1; 7 bases match TRBD2. V was pared by 1 base and J by 8 bases, with 11 bases of the junction left unmatched. CDR1 is SEHNR, CDR2 FQNEAQ, per germline (reference sequence). CDR3 length: 16 amino acids. CDR3 DNA: TGTGCCAGCAGCTTAGGCGCTAGCGGAGCCTGGCATGAGCAGTTCTTC. As protein: CASSLGASGAWHEQFF.

V usage is TRBV21-1 and J usage is TRBJ2-7; TRBD1, the table's D call, was not compared with the DNA. TRBV21-1 is classified as a pseudogene. The CDR3 extends over 16 amino acids. CDR3 in DNA: TGTGCCAGCAGCAAAGAGACAGGGCCTAGCTCCTACGAGCAGTACTTC. It codes for CASSKETGPSSYEQYF.

V usage is TRBV4-1 and J usage is TRBJ1-6; D is perhaps TRBD1 (5 bases). Germline V gene data show CDR1 as MGHRA and CDR2 as YSYEKL. V was shortened by 0 bases and J by 7 bases, with 13 bases between the two germline ends. CDR3 size: 16 residues. In DNA form, the CDR3 reads TGCGCCAGCAGCCAAGACGGGGGAGGAGCGAATTCACCCCTCCACTTT. Translated, it gives CASSQDGGGANSPLHF.

This chain uses TRBV30 with TRBJ2-5; D gene uncertain. V lost 2 bases and J lost 7, with 11 bases in between. From germline, CDR1 is GTSNPN and CDR2 SVGIG (reference sequence). This CDR3 spans 12 amino acids. The DNA of the CDR3 is TGTGCCTGGAGTAGCAGGCCCGGGACCCAGTACTTC. It codes for CAWSSRPGTQYF.

This sequence joins TRBV3-1 (or the pseudogene TRBV3-2) and TRBJ2-1; weak D call: TRBD1 (5 bases). The CDR3 loop spans 13 amino acids. Per the germline V gene, CDR1 is LGHDT and CDR2 is YNNKEL (reference sequence). V lost 4 bases to trimming and J lost 7 bases, with 11 bases between them. CDR3 nucleotides: TGTGCCAGCAGCCCCCTAAGGGGAAATGAGCAGTTCTTC. The encoded protein is CASSPLRGNEQFF.